The TCR beta chain described here comes from a study of long-term antiretroviral therapy in people with HIV. Looked up from germline, CDR1 is MNHNS and CDR2 is SASEGT. The CDR3 sequence is 17 residues long. The germline V and J ends were trimmed by 2 bases and 0 bases, with 16 bases remaining between them. The libraries were made with immunoSEQ v3.0 at survey level. Some clones are missing from TCRdb's copy, which holds only in-frame ones; the method was immunoSEQ multiplex PCR. The sample has around 25,000 clones, roughly 86% seen once; the top ten hold around 3.6%. This chain connects TRBV6-1 to TRBJ1-2; weak D call: TRBD1 (6 bases). Source: unsorted PBMCs, taken 1.9 years after starting antiretroviral therapy. The sequence derives from a woman aged 25 to 39 with HIV. The CDR3 protein is CASSERRGGSTNYGYTF. The CDR3 nucleotides read TGTGCCAGCAGTGAACGCCGAGGGGGTTCCACTAACTATGGCTACACCTTC.